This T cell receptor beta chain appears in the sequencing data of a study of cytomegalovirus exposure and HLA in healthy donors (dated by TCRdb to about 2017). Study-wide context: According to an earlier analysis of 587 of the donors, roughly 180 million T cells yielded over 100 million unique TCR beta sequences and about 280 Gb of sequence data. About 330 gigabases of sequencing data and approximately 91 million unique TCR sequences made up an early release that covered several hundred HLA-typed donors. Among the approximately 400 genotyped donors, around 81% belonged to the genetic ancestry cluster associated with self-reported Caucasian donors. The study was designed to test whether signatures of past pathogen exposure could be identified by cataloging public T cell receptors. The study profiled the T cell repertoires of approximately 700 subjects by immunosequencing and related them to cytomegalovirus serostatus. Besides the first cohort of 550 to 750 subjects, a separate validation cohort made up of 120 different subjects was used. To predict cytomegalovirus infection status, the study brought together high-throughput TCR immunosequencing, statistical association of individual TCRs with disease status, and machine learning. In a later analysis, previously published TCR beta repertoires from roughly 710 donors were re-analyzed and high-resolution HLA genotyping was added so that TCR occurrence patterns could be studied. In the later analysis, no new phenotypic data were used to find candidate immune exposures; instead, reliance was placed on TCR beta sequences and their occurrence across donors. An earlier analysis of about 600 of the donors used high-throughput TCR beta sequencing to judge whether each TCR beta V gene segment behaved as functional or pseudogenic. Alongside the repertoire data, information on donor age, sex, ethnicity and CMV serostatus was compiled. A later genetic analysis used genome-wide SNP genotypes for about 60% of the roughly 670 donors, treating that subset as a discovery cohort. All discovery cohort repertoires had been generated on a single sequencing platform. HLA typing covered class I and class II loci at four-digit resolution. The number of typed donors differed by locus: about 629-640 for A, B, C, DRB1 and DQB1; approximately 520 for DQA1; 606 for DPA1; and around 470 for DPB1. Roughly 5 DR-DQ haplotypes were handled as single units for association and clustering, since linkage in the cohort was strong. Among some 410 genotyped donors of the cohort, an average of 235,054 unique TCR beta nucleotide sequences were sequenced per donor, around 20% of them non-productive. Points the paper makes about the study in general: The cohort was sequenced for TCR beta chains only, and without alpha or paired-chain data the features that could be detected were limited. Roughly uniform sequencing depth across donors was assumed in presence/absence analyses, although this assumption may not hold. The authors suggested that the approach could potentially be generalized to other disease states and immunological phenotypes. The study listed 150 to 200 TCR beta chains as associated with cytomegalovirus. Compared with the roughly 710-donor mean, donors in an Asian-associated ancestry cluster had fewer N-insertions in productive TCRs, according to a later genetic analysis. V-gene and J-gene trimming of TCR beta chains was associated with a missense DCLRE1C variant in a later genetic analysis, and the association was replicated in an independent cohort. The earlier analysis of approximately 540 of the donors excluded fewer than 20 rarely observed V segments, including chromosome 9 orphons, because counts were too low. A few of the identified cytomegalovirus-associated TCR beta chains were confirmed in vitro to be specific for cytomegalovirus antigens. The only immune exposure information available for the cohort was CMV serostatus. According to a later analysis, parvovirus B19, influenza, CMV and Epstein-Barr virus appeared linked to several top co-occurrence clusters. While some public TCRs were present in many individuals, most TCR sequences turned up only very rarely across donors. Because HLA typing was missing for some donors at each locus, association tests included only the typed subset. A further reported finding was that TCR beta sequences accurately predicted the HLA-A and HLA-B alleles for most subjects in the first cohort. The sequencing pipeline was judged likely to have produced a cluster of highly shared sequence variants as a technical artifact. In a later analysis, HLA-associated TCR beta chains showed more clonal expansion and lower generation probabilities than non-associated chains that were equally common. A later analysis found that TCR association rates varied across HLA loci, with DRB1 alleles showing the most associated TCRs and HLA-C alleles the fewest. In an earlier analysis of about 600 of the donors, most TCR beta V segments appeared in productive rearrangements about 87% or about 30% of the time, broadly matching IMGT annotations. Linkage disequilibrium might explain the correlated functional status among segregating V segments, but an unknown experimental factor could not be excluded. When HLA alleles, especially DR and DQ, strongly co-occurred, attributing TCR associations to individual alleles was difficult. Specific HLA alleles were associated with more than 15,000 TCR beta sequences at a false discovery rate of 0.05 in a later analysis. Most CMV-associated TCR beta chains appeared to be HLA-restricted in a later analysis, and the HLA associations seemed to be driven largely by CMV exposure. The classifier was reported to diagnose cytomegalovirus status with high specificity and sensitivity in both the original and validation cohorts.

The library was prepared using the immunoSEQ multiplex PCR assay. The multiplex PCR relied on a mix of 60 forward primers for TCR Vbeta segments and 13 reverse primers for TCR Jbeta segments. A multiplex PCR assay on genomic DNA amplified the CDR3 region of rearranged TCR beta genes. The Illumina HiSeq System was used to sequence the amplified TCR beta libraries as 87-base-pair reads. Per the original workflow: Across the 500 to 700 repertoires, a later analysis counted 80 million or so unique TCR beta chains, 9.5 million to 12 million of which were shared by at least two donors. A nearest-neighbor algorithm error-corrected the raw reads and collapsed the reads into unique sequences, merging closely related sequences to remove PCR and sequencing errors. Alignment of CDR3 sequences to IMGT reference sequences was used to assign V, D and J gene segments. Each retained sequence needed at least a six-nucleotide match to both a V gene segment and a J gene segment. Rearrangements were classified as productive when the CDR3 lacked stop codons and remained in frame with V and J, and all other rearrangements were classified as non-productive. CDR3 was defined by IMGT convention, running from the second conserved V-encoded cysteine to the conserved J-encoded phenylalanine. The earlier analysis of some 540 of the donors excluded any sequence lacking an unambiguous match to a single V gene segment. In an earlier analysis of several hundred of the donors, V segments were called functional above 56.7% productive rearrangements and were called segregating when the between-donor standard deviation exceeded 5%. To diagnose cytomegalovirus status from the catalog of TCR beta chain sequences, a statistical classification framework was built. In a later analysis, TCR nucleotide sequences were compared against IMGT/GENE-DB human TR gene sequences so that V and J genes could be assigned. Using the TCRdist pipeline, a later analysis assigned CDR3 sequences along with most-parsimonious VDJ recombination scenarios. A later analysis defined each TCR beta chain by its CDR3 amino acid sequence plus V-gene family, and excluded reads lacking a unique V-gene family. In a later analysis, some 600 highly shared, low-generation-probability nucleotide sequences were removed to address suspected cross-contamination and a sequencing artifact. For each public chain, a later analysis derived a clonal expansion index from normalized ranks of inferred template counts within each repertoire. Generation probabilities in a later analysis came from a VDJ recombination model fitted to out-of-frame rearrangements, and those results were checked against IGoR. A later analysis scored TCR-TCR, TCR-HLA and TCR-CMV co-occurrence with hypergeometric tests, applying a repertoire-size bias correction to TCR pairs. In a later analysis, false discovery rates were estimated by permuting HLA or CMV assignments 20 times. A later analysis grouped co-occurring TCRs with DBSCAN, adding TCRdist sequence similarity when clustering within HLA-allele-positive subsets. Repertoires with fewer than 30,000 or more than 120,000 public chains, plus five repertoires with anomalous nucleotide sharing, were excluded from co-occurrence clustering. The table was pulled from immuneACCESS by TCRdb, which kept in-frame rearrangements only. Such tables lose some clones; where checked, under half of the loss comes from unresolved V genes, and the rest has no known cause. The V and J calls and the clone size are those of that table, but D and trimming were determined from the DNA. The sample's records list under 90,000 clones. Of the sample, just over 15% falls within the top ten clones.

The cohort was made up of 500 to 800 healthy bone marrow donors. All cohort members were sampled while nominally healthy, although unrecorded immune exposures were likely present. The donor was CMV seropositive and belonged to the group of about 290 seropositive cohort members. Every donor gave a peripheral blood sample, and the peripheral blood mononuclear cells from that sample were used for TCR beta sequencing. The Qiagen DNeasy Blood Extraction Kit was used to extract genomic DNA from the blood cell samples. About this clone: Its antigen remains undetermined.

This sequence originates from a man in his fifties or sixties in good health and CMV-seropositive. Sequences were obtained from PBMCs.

At the DNA level, the sequence is TGTGCCTGGAGCGGCCCGGGACAGGAGACCTACGAGCAGTACTTC. Its coded protein is CAWSGPGQETYEQYF. The rearranged segments are TRBV30 and TRBJ2-7, with 8 middle bases fitting TRBD1. The CDR3 starts with the cysteine, ends with the phenylalanine, and has 15 residues. The CDR3 DNA has 45 bases and is translated from base 1. Taken from the germline V gene (reference sequence), the CDR1 and CDR2 loops are GTSNPN and SVGIG. V ends up 3 bases short and J 2 bases short, with an unmatched junction base count of 9.